This T cell receptor (beta chain) was found in a study of human T cells and chemical hapten exposure. Looking at the study overall: Weekly scalp doses of diphenylcyclopropenone were given to patients during the approximately 23-week study.

Points from the study as a whole: Donors in the study had alopecia, meaning their immune response may differ from healthy people's. No alteration of TCRs above 1 in 1000 frequency was seen with DPC sensitization.

Remarks on this clonotype: Its matching antigen is unknown.

Individual cDNA molecules (in the library) carried attached unique molecular identifiers. TCRdb re-analysed the RACE reads in MiXCR, keeping a single row per CDR3 protein. The top ten hold roughly 8% of the sample, which has some 350,000 distinct CDR3 sequences, 6% to 8.5% seen once. The time point is: patch test 1, 2 weeks after DPC sensitization. Treatment defined: therapeutic diphenylcyclopropenone sensitization with weekly scalp DPC. The receptor comes from a woman aged 18-35 years with alopecia areata. Some clones in this sample may be carry-over from other donors' samples. Sequenced material: whole blood, taken in connection with sensitization to the hapten diphenylcyclopropenone (DPC).

The DNA of the CDR3 is TGTGCCAGCAGCTCCCGATCTGGCTACACCTTC. As protein: CASSSRSGYTF. This rearrangement joins TRBV7-2 to TRBJ1-2, with D hard to call. V lost 4 bases and J 7 bases, leaving 7 bases between the germline ends. The length of the CDR3 is 11 residues. Germline V lookup: CDR1 SGHTA, CDR2 FQGNSA.